These T cell receptor beta chains were read from a single sample in a study of cytomegalovirus exposure and HLA in healthy donors. Measured with immunoSEQ multiplex PCR; TCRdb has only the in-frame clones, and not every one. The table shows some 60,000 clones, with around 87% occurring only once. The specimen was PBMCs. These receptors originate from a man younger than 35 in good health and CMV-seronegative. Both conserved end residues are part of each CDR3. The D gene is left open where the match is weak. Some rows have no size entry. The others give once, few or many, or a class for an expanded clone.

CDR3nt	CDR3aa	abundance	d_gene	v_gene	j_gene
TGTGCCAGCAGTGACTCCGCGGGGGGGAGCACAGATACGCAGTATTTT	CASSDSAGGSTDTQYF	.	TRBD2	TRBV6-4	TRBJ2-3
TGTGCCTGGAACCCAGGACAGAGCTCCTACAATGAGCAGTTCTTC	CAWNPGQSSYNEQFF	.	.	TRBV30	TRBJ2-1
TGTGCTAGTGGTATCGGGGTAAACACCGGGGAGCTGTTTTTT	CASGIGVNTGELFF	.	.	TRBV12-5	TRBJ2-2
TGTGCCAGTAGTCCTACCCAGGGGGCCGGCGGGGAAAAACTGTTTTTT	CASSPTQGAGGEKLFF	.	TRBD1	TRBV19	TRBJ1-4
TGTGCCAGCAGTTTGGACAGGGGGTATTACAATGAGCAGTTCTTC	CASSLDRGYYNEQFF	once	TRBD1	TRBV6-5	TRBJ2-1
TGTGCCAGTGGGACAGGGGGAGCTCAGCCCCAGCATTTT	CASGTGGAQPQHF	.	TRBD1	TRBV25-1	TRBJ1-5
TGTGCCAGCATTGAGGCGCGGGACGGCTCCTACGAGCAGTACTTC	CASIEARDGSYEQYF	.	.	TRBV6-4	TRBJ2-7
TGTGCCAGCAGTGAGGTAGCGGGGGGCCCCAGGGAGACCCAGTACTTC	CASSEVAGGPRETQYF	.	TRBD2	TRBV2	TRBJ2-5
TGCGCCAGCAGCCAAAGGAGGACAGGGGTACCTGGGGAGACCCAGTACTTC	CASSQRRTGVPGETQYF	.	TRBD1	TRBV4-1	TRBJ2-5
TGTGCCAGCAGCCAAGACTACCGATCCTACAATGAGCAGTTCTTC	CASSQDYRSYNEQFF	.	.	TRBV4-2	TRBJ2-1
TGCGCCAGCAGCCCTAGACTAGCGGGGGGCCGGGAGCTGTTTTTT	CASSPRLAGGRELFF	.	TRBD2	TRBV4-1	TRBJ2-2